This TCR beta chain appears in the sequencing data of a study of metastatic and nonmetastatic thyroid tumors (dated by TCRdb to 2019 to 2021). In the study overall: Repertoires were compared across peripheral blood and tumor or nodule tissue samples from malignant and benign thyroid patients.

The CDR3 runs 13 amino acids, cysteine and phenylalanine included. The CDR3 DNA has 39 bases and is translated from base 1. CDR1 MNHNS and CDR2 SASEGT are derived from the germline V gene. V sheds 3 bases and J sheds 4 bases, leaving 7 bases between their ends. No treatment had been received by any patient before thyroid surgery. Patient clinical samples collected from about 2011 to 2018 were retrospectively analysed using T-cell receptor beta sequencing. Concerning this clone itself: Its antigen remains undetermined. No base quality information exists; no much larger clone differs at one position.

Study-level results and caveats: In both blood and tumor samples, TCR beta diversity was reported to be significantly higher in malignant tumors than in benign nodules.

Library creation used PCR. Instrument on record: Illumina HiSeq 4000. High-throughput sequencing was used to profile the TCR beta-chain CDR3 region of every patient. The authors' analysis ran thus. The researchers built a classifier to tell apart papillary thyroid cancer patients with distant metastasis, based on CDR3 differences among clinicopathological groups. The Shannon index was used to measure repertoire diversity, and the Morisita-Horn index was used to measure how similar tumor and blood repertoires were. Using fastp trimming at Q25 and MiXCR clonotype assembly, TCRdb reanalyzed the public sequencing data and kept in-frame beta chains. In this record, the V and J calls reflect TCRdb's handling and not the investigators' own analysis. Present in this sample are approximately 35,000 clones, approximately 31% of which were seen just once. 16% of the sample is taken by the ten largest.

Here the chain combines TRBV6-1 and TRBJ1-3; the D gene identity is not certain. Sequencing was done on a sample of tumor tissue. The receptor comes from a female donor with papillary thyroid cancer or a benign thyroid nodule (not recorded which). Some clones in this sample may be carry-over from other donors' samples. In nucleotides, the sequence is TGTGCCAGCAGTGAGACCTCCGGAAACACCATATATTTT. It specifies CASSETSGNTIYF.